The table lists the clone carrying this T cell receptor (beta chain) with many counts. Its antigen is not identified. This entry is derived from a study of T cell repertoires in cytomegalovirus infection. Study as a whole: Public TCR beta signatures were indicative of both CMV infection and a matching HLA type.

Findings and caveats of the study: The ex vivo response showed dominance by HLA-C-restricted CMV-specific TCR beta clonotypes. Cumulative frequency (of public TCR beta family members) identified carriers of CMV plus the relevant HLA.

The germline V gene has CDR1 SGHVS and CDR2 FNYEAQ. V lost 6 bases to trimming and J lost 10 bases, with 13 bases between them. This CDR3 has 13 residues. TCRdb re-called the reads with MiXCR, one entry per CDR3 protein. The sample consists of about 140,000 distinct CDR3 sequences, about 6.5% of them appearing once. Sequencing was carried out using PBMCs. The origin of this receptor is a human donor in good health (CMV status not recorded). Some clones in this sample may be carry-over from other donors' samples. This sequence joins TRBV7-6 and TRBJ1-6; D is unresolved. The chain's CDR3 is CASRAGRGSPLHF. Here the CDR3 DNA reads TGTGCCAGCAGGGCAGGCCGTGGGTCACCCCTCCACTTT.